These 8 T cell receptor beta chains came from one sample sequenced in a study of PD-L1 blockade in urothelial cancer. Time point given: pretreatment peripheral blood. Generated by immunoSEQ multiplex PCR, the TCRdb table keeps only in-frame clones and is missing some. The table has about 87,000 clones, 84% seen once. The sequences come from PBMCs, collected around atezolizumab (anti-PD-L1) treatment. These receptors originate from a man aged 60-69 years with urothelial cancer.

This chain joins TRBV4-1 and TRBJ1-4, with 7 bases lining up with TRBD1. There are 16 residues in the CDR3. Trimming cost V 1 base and J 5 bases; bases outside gene matches: 7. Germline assignment: CDR1 MGHRA and CDR2 YSYEKL. The CDR3 sequence is CASSQANRGGNEKLFF. The CDR3 DNA reads TGCGCCAGCAGCCAAGCCAACAGGGGCGGGAATGAAAAACTGTTTTTT.

The chain has TRBV28 and TRBJ1-2, with TRBD1 identical over 9 bases. The CDR3 contains 15 residues. Germline CDR1 is MDHEN and CDR2 is SYDVKM. V lost 2 bases to trimming and J lost 8 bases; unmatched junction nucleotides: 9. Here the CDR3 reads CASSLGRDRVRGYTF. The CDR3 DNA is TGTGCCAGCAGTTTAGGGCGGGACAGGGTTCGCGGCTACACCTTC.

The rearrangement links TRBV6-1 to TRBJ1-5; D is ambiguous. CDR3 size: 13 residues. Trimming left V 3 bases short and J 7 bases short, with 10 bases between. From germline, CDR1 is MNHNS and CDR2 SASEGT. This CDR3 is CASSETQLQPQHF. The CDR3 DNA sequence: TGTGCCAGCAGTGAGACCCAACTACAGCCCCAGCATTTT.

Here the CDR3 DNA reads TGTGCCAGCAGCCAAGAGAGGCGTGACTTATATGGCTACACCTTC. It translates to CASSQERRDLYGYTF. The chain is built from TRBV4-2 and TRBJ1-2; D gene uncertain. Germline V gene sequence: CDR1 LGHNA, CDR2 YNFKEQ. Trimming cost V 0 bases and J 5 bases, with 13 bases left between them. The CDR3 contains 15 residues.

J is TRBJ2-3 and V is TRBV2; tentatively, D is TRBD2 (6 bases). Germline V lookup: CDR1 SNHLY, CDR2 FYNNEI. Trimming took 8 bases from V and 2 from J, leaving 20 bases between them. The CDR3 is made up of 16 amino acids. CDR3 loop: CASYRLAGRNTDTQYF. In DNA, the CDR3 is TGTGCCAGCTACCGATTGGCGGGGCGAAACACAGATACGCAGTATTTT. Filled out from reference TRBV2 and TRBJ2-3, the complete variable domain reads EPEVTQTPSHQVTQMGQEVILRCVPISNHLYFYWYRQILGQKVEFLVSFYNNEISEKSEIFDDQFSVERPDGSNFTLKIRSTKLEDSAMYFCASYRLAGRNTDTQYFGPGTRLTVL.

V gene TRBV10-1 combines with J gene TRBJ1-1; 9 positions agree with TRBD1. The CDR3 has 15 residues. In germline, CDR1 is WNHNN, CDR2 SYGVQD (reference sequence). V shed 6 bases, J shed 1 base, and the junction held 6 bases outside the gene matches. This CDR3 is CASSNMGQGNTEAFF. As DNA, the CDR3 is TGCGCCAGCAGCAATATGGGACAGGGGAACACTGAAGCTTTCTTT.

This chain connects TRBV5-1 to TRBJ2-3; 7 bases match TRBD2. Germline CDR1 reads SGHRS; CDR2 reads YFSETQ. V dropped 4 bases and J dropped 4; count of bases not matched to a gene: 15. The CDR3 is made up of 17 amino acids. The CDR3 DNA follows: TGCGCCAGCAGCCCGTTCGGGGGGAGCGAGTATTCAGATACGCAGTATTTT. Translating it yields CASSPFGGSEYSDTQYF. Supplemented by reference TRBV5-1 and TRBJ2-3, the full variable domain reads KAGVTQTPRYLIKTRGQQVTLSCSPISGHRSVSWYQQTPGQGLQFLFEYFSETQRNKGNFPGRFSGRQFSNSRSEMNVSTLELGDSALYLCASSPFGGSEYSDTQYFGPGTRLTVL.

The V call is TRBV7-7, the J call TRBJ2-3; the D gene is possibly TRBD1 (6 bases). Germline-derived CDR1 and CDR2 are SSHAT and FNYEAQ (reference sequence). V was pared by 5 bases and J by 2 bases, with 11 bases between. The CDR3 is 14 residues long. CDR3 sequence (DNA): TGTGCCAGCAGCCTAGACAGGCTCACAGATACGCAGTATTTT. Translated: CASSLDRLTDTQYF.